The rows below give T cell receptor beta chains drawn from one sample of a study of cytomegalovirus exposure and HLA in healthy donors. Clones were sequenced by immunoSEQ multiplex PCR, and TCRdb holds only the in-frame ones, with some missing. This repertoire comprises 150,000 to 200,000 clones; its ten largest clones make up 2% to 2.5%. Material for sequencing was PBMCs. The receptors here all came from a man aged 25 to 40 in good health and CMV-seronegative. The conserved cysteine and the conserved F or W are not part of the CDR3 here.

CDR3: ASSFGSGVQPQH; V: TRBV5-5; J: TRBJ1-5
CDR3: ASSLTQGLTEAF; V: TRBV7-9; J: TRBJ1-1
CDR3: ASRGTGADYEQY; V: TRBV10-2; J: TRBJ2-7
CDR3: ASSRVIIGANVLT; V: TRBV6-5; J: TRBJ2-6
CDR3: ASSPRQGYGYT; V: TRBV7-2; J: TRBJ1-2
CDR3: ASYAGVTDTQY; V: TRBV6-5; J: TRBJ2-3
CDR3: ASSLAFYEQY; V: TRBV7-8; J: TRBJ2-7
CDR3: SVDQGSMGETQY; V: TRBV29-1; J: TRBJ2-5
CDR3: ASSQLDRESRGYT; V: TRBV28; J: TRBJ1-2
CDR3: ASSKVPGGANVLT; V: TRBV9; J: TRBJ2-6
CDR3: ASSLNSEAETQY; V: TRBV4-2; J: TRBJ2-5
CDR3: ASSEYRTSGDWWYEQY; V: TRBV25-1; J: TRBJ2-7
CDR3: ASSQTDLGTGGYEQY; V: TRBV4-1; J: TRBJ2-7
CDR3: AEATNTEAF; V: TRBV2; J: TRBJ1-1
CDR3: ASSPSTGRTDTQY; V: TRBV6-6; J: TRBJ2-3
CDR3: ASSAGTGGGYEQY; V: TRBV6-1; J: TRBJ2-7
CDR3: ASSYRGLTETQY; V: TRBV27; J: TRBJ2-5
CDR3: ASSLGTDWSKTEAF; V: TRBV5-1; J: TRBJ1-1
CDR3: ANRQGSSYEQY; V: TRBV2; J: .
CDR3: ASSQRGYQPQH; V: TRBV4-1; J: TRBJ1-5
CDR3: AYGTGPYEQY; V: TRBV30; J: TRBJ2-7
CDR3: ASSLPSGRAEETQY; V: TRBV7-9; J: TRBJ2-5
CDR3: ASSILPHQPQH; V: TRBV19; J: TRBJ1-5
CDR3: ASSSTGVAKNIQY; V: TRBV14; J: TRBJ2-4
CDR3: ASSSRQGADYGYT; V: TRBV5-1; J: TRBJ1-2
CDR3: ASSERGIYGYT; V: TRBV6-1; J: TRBJ1-2
CDR3: AWSVSGTGPYEQY; V: TRBV30; J: TRBJ2-7